This T cell receptor (beta chain) originates from a study of T cell repertoires in cytomegalovirus infection. About the research overall: CMV epitopes, recently identified HLA-C-restricted and well-studied HLA-B-restricted, were used. A matching HLA type, together with CMV infection, was signaled by public TCR beta signatures. Study conclusions and caveats: Carriage of CMV together with the relevant HLA was identifiable through cumulative public TCR beta family frequency. Clonotypes of TCR beta that were HLA-C-restricted and CMV-specific dominated the ex vivo response.

TCRdb re-derived calls from the reads in MiXCR, one entry per CDR3 protein. Counted here are about 770,000 distinct CDR3 sequences, almost 30% occurring once; the ten biggest clones make up around 13%. As for this clonotype: Its antigen is as yet unknown.

There are 15 residues in the CDR3. Looked up from germline, CDR1 is SGDLS and CDR2 is YYNGEE. V was pared by 0 bases and J by 1 base, with 8 bases between. The V and J genes are TRBV9 and TRBJ2-4; TRBD2 might be the D (6 bases). The clonotype originates from a human donor in good health (CMV status not recorded). Some clones in this sample may be carry-over from other donors' samples. The sample here was cultured CD8+ T cells from PBMCs, taken from culture after CMV antigen stimulation. In DNA, the CDR3 is TGTGCCAGCAGCGTAGGAGGAGGGGCCAAAAACATTCAGTACTTC. The encoded protein is CASSVGGGAKNIQYF.